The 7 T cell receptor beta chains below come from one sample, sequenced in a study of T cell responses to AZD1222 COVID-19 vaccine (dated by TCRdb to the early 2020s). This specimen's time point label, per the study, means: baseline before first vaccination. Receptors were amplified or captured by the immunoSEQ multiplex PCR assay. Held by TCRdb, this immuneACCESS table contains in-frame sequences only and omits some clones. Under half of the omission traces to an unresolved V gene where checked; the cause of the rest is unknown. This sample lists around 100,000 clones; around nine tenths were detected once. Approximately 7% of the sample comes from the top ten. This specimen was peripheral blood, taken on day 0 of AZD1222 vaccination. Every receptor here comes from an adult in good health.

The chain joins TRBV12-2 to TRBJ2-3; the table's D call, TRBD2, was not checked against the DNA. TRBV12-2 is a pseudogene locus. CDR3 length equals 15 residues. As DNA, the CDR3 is TGTGCAAGTCGCTTAGCAGGACTAGCGGGAGGGAAGCAGTATTTT. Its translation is CASRLAGLAGGKQYF.

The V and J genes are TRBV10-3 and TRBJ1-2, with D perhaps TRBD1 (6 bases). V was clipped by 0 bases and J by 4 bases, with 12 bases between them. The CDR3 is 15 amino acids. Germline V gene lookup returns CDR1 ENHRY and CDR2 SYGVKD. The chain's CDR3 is CAISESTGTGYGYTF. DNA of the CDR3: TGTGCCATCAGTGAGTCGACAGGCACGGGCTATGGCTACACCTTC.

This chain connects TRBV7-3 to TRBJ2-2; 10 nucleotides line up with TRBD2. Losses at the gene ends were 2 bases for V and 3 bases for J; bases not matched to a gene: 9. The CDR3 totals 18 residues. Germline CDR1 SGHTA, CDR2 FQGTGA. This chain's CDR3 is CASSLGPGLAEHTGELFF. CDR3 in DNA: TGTGCCAGCAGCTTAGGACCTGGACTAGCGGAGCACACCGGGGAGCTGTTTTTT.

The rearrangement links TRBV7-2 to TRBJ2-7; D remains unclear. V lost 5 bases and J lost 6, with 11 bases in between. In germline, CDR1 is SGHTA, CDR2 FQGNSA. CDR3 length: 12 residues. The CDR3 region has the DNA TGTGCCAGCAGCCCCTCTTTTACCGAGCAGTACTTC. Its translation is CASSPSFTEQYF. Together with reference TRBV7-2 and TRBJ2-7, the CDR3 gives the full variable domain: GAGVSQSPSNKVTEKGKDVELRCDPISGHTALYWYRQSLGQGLEFLIYFQGNSAPDKSGLPSDRFSAERTGGSVSTLTIQRTQQEDSAVYLCASSPSFTEQYFGPGTRLTVT.

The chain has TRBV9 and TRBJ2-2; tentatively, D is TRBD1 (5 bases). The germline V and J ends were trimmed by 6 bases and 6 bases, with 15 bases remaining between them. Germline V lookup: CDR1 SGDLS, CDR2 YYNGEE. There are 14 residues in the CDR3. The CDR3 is CASTQGLSSGELFF. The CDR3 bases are TGTGCCAGCACTCAGGGTCTAAGTTCCGGGGAGCTGTTTTTT.

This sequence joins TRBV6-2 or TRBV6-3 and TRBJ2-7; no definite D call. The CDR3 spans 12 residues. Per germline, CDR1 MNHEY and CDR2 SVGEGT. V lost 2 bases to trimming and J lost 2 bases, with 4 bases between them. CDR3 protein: CASSYRTYEQYF. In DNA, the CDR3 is TGTGCCAGCAGTTACCGGACCTACGAGCAGTACTTC.

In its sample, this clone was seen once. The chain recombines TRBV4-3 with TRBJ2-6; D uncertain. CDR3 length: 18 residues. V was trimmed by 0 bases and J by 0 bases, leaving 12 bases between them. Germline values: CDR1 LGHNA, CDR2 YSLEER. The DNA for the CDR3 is TGCGCCAGCAGCCAAGATCGGTCCACGACCTCTGGGGCCAACGTCCTGACTTTC. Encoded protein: CASSQDRSTTSGANVLTF.